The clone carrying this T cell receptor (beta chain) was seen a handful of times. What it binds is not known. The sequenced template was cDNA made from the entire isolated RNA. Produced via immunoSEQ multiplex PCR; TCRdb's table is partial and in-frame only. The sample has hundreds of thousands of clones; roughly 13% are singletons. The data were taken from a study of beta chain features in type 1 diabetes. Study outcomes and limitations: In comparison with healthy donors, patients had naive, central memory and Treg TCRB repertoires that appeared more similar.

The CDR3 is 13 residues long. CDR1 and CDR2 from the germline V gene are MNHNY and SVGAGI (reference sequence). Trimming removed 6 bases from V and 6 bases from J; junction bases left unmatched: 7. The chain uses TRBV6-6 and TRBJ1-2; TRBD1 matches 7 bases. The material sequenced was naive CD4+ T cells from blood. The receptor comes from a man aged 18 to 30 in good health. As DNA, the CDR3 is TGTGCCAGCAGGGAACAGGGGCAGGATGGCTACACCTTC. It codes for CASREQGQDGYTF.